Listed here is a single T cell receptor (beta chain). The antigen is not known. The data were obtained in a study of tumor-infiltrating lymphocytes in primary liver carcinoma. General observations from the study: Samples, which were bulk and unsorted, did not allow CD4+ and CD8+ repertoires to be compared. Tumors had a top-250-clone fraction that was significantly higher than blood (p = 0.039). Tumor region pairs outstripped tumor-adjacent and tumor-blood pairs in overlap.

Trimming at V came to 7 bases and at J to 11 bases, leaving 19 bases not matched to a gene. The CDR3 runs 15 residues. TCR beta cDNA was prepared out of roughly 520 ng total RNA by means of a constant-region primer. Slightly modified ARM-PCR served as the procedure for the TCR beta libraries. These libraries came from three rounds of nested multiplex PCR. In the first two PCR rounds, TRBV1-TRBV30 forward primers were paired with a C-beta reverse primer, and each round lasted around 10 cycles. MiXCR, applied by TCRdb to the multiplex PCR reads, yields one record per CDR3 protein. The sample includes about 200,000 distinct CDR3 sequences, less than 65% seen only once; the top ten take roughly 6.8%. The blood RNA (from unsorted whole blood) was obtained, and germline DNA was also extracted. Collection of roughly 4 milliliters of peripheral blood took place before surgery.

Sequencing was performed on peripheral blood. The clonotype comes from a woman aged 60-75 years with primary liver carcinoma and hepatitis B virus infection. The chain couples TRBV12-3 or TRBV12-4 to TRBJ2-5; 7 bases map to TRBD2. The CDR3 sequence: CASKWGGGRYNEQYF. The CDR3 DNA follows: TGTGCCAGCAAATGGGGGGGAGGGCGTTACAATGAGCAGTACTTC.